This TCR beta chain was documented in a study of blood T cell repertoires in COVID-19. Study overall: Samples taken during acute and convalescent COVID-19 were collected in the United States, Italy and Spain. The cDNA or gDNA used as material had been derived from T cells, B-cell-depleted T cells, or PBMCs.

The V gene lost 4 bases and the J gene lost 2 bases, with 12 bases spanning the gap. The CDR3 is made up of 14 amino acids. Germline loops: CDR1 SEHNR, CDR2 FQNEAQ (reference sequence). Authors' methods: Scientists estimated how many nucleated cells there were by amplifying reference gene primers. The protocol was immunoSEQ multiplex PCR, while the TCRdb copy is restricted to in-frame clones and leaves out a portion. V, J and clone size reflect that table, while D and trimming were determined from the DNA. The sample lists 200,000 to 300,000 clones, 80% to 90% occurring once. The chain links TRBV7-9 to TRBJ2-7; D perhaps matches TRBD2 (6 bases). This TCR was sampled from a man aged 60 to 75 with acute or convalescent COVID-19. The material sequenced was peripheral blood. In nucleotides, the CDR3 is TGTGCCAGCAGCTCTCGCGGGGTGGCCTACGAGCAGTACTTC. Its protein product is CASSSRGVAYEQYF. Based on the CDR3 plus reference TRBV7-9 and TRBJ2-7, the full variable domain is DTGVSQNPRHKITKRGQNVTFRCDPISEHNRLYWYRQTLGQGPEFLTYFQNEAQLEKSRLLSDRFSAERPKGSFSTLEIQRTEQGDSAMYLCASSSRGVAYEQYFGPGTRLTVT.